This is a list of T cell receptor beta chains from one sample in a study of T cells after yellow fever vaccination. TCRdb processed the 5' RACE reads anew with MiXCR; each CDR3 protein has one entry. The repertoire holds 70,000 or so distinct CDR3 sequences, around 7.1% seen once, with around 30% in the top ten. The sequenced sample was CD8+ T cells sorted from PBMCs, obtained 10 days after the first yellow fever vaccination. These receptor sequences come from a man younger than 30 who received the YFV17D yellow fever vaccine. Both conserved end residues are part of each CDR3. A D gene is named only where the DNA matches it firmly. Expanded clones are given a class, and other clones once, few, many or no size at all.

V gene: TRBV7-8
clone size: NA
D gene: NA
J gene: TRBJ1-5
CDR3 protein: CASSFAYTNQPQHF
CDR3 DNA: TGTGCCAGCAGCTTTGCCTACACCAATCAGCCCCAGCATTTT

V gene: TRBV7-9
clone size: NA
D gene: TRBD2
J gene: TRBJ2-1
CDR3 protein: CASSLVHRGGADEQFF
CDR3 DNA: TGTGCCAGCAGCTTAGTCCACCGGGGGGGCGCGGATGAGCAGTTCTTC

V gene: TRBV20-1
clone size: NA
D gene: TRBD1
J gene: TRBJ1-2
CDR3 protein: CSAERTGAGFGYGYTF
CDR3 DNA: TGCAGTGCTGAACGGACAGGGGCCGGGTTCGGCTATGGCTACACCTTC

V gene: TRBV21-1
clone size: few
D gene: NA
J gene: TRBJ2-7
CDR3 protein: CASSFPGRPPDEQYF
CDR3 DNA: TGTGCCAGCAGTTTCCCGGGGAGGCCCCCTGACGAGCAGTACTTC

V gene: TRBV6-1
clone size: NA
D gene: NA
J gene: TRBJ1-3
CDR3 protein: CANPRQNYSGNTIYF
CDR3 DNA: TGTGCCAACCCCAGACAGAATTACTCTGGAAACACCATATATTTT

V gene: TRBV2
clone size: many
D gene: NA
J gene: TRBJ2-3
CDR3 protein: CASSEELDRPDTQYF
CDR3 DNA: TGTGCCAGCAGTGAAGAACTAGATAGGCCAGATACGCAGTATTTT

V gene: TRBV10-3
clone size: many
D gene: NA
J gene: TRBJ2-7
CDR3 protein: CAISNQVTSYEQYF
CDR3 DNA: TGTGCCATCAGTAACCAGGTTACCTCCTACGAGCAGTACTTC

V gene: TRBV2
clone size: few
D gene: NA
J gene: TRBJ2-2
CDR3 protein: CASRVREAGELFF
CDR3 DNA: TGTGCCAGCAGGGTCAGGGAGGCCGGGGAGCTGTTTTTT

V gene: TRBV6-5
clone size: few
D gene: TRBD1
J gene: TRBJ1-2
CDR3 protein: CASNFRQGAWDGYTF
CDR3 DNA: TGTGCCAGCAATTTCCGTCAGGGGGCCTGGGATGGCTACACCTTC

V gene: TRBV4-3
clone size: few
D gene: NA
J gene: TRBJ1-2
CDR3 protein: CASSPSLFDQKDGYTF
CDR3 DNA: TGCGCCAGCAGTCCCTCTCTCTTCGACCAAAAGGACGGCTACACCTTC

V gene: TRBV7-2
clone size: few
D gene: NA
J gene: TRBJ1-5
CDR3 protein: CASRRNEGSNQPQHF
CDR3 DNA: TGTGCCAGCAGGCGAAACGAGGGGAGCAATCAGCCCCAGCATTTT

V gene: TRBV27
clone size: many
D gene: NA
J gene: TRBJ2-5
CDR3 protein: CASSLWGGVGETQYF
CDR3 DNA: TGTGCCAGCAGTTTGTGGGGCGGGGTTGGAGAGACCCAGTACTTC

V gene: TRBV4-2
clone size: few
D gene: NA
J gene: TRBJ1-1
CDR3 protein: CASSQRGGATEAFF
CDR3 DNA: TGTGCCAGCAGCCAAAGGGGGGGAGCCACTGAAGCTTTCTTT

V gene: TRBV11-3
clone size: many
D gene: TRBD2
J gene: TRBJ2-1
CDR3 protein: CASSPAGGSYNEQFF
CDR3 DNA: TGTGCCAGCAGCCCCGCGGGGGGCTCCTACAATGAGCAGTTCTTC

V gene: TRBV7-2
clone size: many
D gene: NA
J gene: TRBJ1-6
CDR3 protein: CASSLVNSPLHF
CDR3 DNA: TGTGCCAGCAGCTTAGTTAATTCACCCCTCCACTTT

V gene: TRBV5-1
clone size: few
D gene: NA
J gene: TRBJ2-3
CDR3 protein: CASSWTEATDTQYF
CDR3 DNA: TGCGCCAGCAGCTGGACTGAGGCGACAGATACGCAGTATTTT

V gene: TRBV10-3
clone size: many
D gene: NA
J gene: TRBJ1-1
CDR3 protein: CAISETLSQGTEAFF
CDR3 DNA: TGTGCCATCAGTGAGACGTTATCCCAAGGCACTGAAGCTTTCTTT

V gene: TRBV4-1
clone size: NA
D gene: TRBD2
J gene: TRBJ2-1
CDR3 protein: CASSQIAGGDYNEQFF
CDR3 DNA: TGCGCCAGCAGCCAAATAGCGGGGGGGGACTACAATGAGCAGTTCTTC

V gene: TRBV4-3
clone size: NA
D gene: TRBD1
J gene: TRBJ1-2
CDR3 protein: CASSQDITGGFSYGYTF
CDR3 DNA: TGCGCCAGCAGCCAAGACATAACAGGGGGCTTTAGCTATGGCTACACCTTC

V gene: TRBV29-1
clone size: few
D gene: TRBD1
J gene: TRBJ1-4
CDR3 protein: CSAVNTDRGKLFF
CDR3 DNA: TGCAGCGCCGTAAACACTGACAGGGGAAAACTGTTTTTT

V gene: TRBV7-8
clone size: NA
D gene: TRBD2
J gene: TRBJ2-3
CDR3 protein: CASSLVGTRYIADTQYF
CDR3 DNA: TGTGCCAGCAGCTTAGTTGGGACTAGGTATATCGCAGATACGCAGTATTTT

V gene: TRBV4-3
clone size: NA
D gene: NA
J gene: TRBJ2-2
CDR3 protein: CASSQESWSSGELFF
CDR3 DNA: TGCGCCAGCAGCCAAGAATCATGGAGCTCCGGGGAGCTGTTTTTT

V gene: TRBV4-1
clone size: many
D gene: NA
J gene: TRBJ2-3
CDR3 protein: CASSPASPDTQYF
CDR3 DNA: TGCGCCAGCAGCCCCGCGTCCCCAGATACGCAGTATTTT

V gene: TRBV3-1
clone size: many
D gene: TRBD2
J gene: TRBJ2-3
CDR3 protein: CASSQDVAGLAGGPPSTDTQYF
CDR3 DNA: TGTGCCAGCAGCCAAGATGTTGCGGGACTAGCGGGGGGACCTCCTAGCACAGATACGCAGTATTTT

V gene: TRBV7-2
clone size: many
D gene: NA
J gene: TRBJ2-7
CDR3 protein: CASSLWGGPYEQYF
CDR3 DNA: TGTGCCAGCAGCTTATGGGGGGGGCCCTACGAGCAGTACTTC

V gene: TRBV20-1
clone size: NA
D gene: NA
J gene: TRBJ1-4
CDR3 protein: CSARYSRTTNEKLFF
CDR3 DNA: TGCAGTGCTAGGTACAGTCGAACAACTAATGAAAAACTGTTTTTT

V gene: TRBV7-6
clone size: NA
D gene: NA
J gene: TRBJ2-6
CDR3 protein: CASSLGTAAFSGANVLTF
CDR3 DNA: TGTGCCAGCAGCTTAGGGACAGCCGCCTTCTCTGGGGCCAACGTCCTGACTTTC

V gene: TRBV27
clone size: NA
D gene: NA
J gene: TRBJ2-1
CDR3 protein: CASTPFGSQNEQFF
CDR3 DNA: TGTGCCAGCACCCCGTTCGGCAGCCAGAATGAGCAGTTCTTC

V gene: TRBV19
clone size: medium-sized
D gene: NA
J gene: TRBJ1-2
CDR3 protein: CASRMFQGANYGYTF
CDR3 DNA: TGTGCCAGTAGAATGTTCCAGGGAGCTAACTATGGCTACACCTTC

V gene: TRBV5-1
clone size: NA
D gene: NA
J gene: TRBJ2-1
CDR3 protein: CASSSLSYNEQFF
CDR3 DNA: TGCGCCAGCAGCTCCCTGAGCTACAATGAGCAGTTCTTC

V gene: TRBV6-1
clone size: few
D gene: NA
J gene: TRBJ1-2
CDR3 protein: CASSEASRGHGYTF
CDR3 DNA: TGTGCCAGCAGTGAAGCGAGCAGGGGACATGGCTACACCTTC

V gene: TRBV5-1
clone size: many
D gene: NA
J gene: TRBJ2-7
CDR3 protein: CASSLGSGAYEQYF
CDR3 DNA: TGCGCCAGCAGCTTGGGTAGCGGTGCCTACGAGCAGTACTTC

V gene: TRBV27
clone size: few
D gene: NA
J gene: TRBJ2-1
CDR3 protein: CASSFAGPSSYNEQFF
CDR3 DNA: TGTGCCAGCAGTTTCGCAGGGCCTAGCTCCTACAATGAGCAGTTCTTC

V gene: TRBV4-3
clone size: many
D gene: TRBD1
J gene: TRBJ2-1
CDR3 protein: CASSQDTGQGGNEQFF
CDR3 DNA: TGCGCCAGCAGCCAAGATACAGGACAGGGGGGCAATGAGCAGTTCTTC

V gene: TRBV4-1
clone size: many
D gene: NA
J gene: TRBJ2-1
CDR3 protein: CASSLWAASEQFF
CDR3 DNA: TGCGCCAGCAGCCTTTGGGCCGCTAGTGAGCAGTTCTTC